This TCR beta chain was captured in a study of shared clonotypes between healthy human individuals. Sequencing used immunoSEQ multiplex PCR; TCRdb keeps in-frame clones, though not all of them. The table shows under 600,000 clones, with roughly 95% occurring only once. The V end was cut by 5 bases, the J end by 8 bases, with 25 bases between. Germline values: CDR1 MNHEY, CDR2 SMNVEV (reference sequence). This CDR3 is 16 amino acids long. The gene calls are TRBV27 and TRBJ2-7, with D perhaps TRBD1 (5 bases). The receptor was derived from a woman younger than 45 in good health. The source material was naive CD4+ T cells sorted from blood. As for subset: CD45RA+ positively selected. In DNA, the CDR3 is TGTGCCAGCAGTGCTGACAGAAATCTCCCCCTACGTCAGCAGTACTTC. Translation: CASSADRNLPLRQQYF.